This T cell receptor (beta chain) was captured by sequencing in a study of shared clonotypes between healthy human individuals. TCRdb's copy holds only in-frame clones and misses some; the assay was immunoSEQ multiplex PCR. In the table there are hundreds of thousands of clones, around 78% of which are singletons. Broader study findings: Tissue TCR repertoires likely differ from these blood-only repertoires.

Germline assignment: CDR1 LGHNT and CDR2 FRNRAP. CDR3 size: 20 residues. With V trimmed by 1 base and J by 3 bases, 18 bases remained unmatched. This clone was picked up one time. What it binds is not known. The sequenced sample was memory CD4+ T cells sorted from blood. Sample subset: CD45RA-negative fraction. The TCR sequence derives from a woman aged 25 to 45 in good health. The chain uses TRBV12-5 and TRBJ2-1; 7 positions match TRBD1. CDR3 sequence reads: CASGLDQATGPIGLYNEQFF. The CDR3, as DNA: TGTGCTAGTGGTTTGGACCAAGCGACAGGGCCCATAGGGCTCTACAATGAGCAGTTCTTC.